What follows are 14 T cell receptor beta chains derived from one specimen sequenced in a study of response to subunit inactivated influenza vaccine. A single record per CDR3 protein comes from TCRdb applying MiXCR to the RT-PCR reads. The sample holds roughly 190,000 distinct CDR3 sequences, approximately 15% seen once. The sequencing used CD8+ T cells sorted from PBMCs, collected around 5 days after vaccination. The source of these receptors is a man aged 50-59 years who received an inactivated influenza vaccine.

The chain joins TRBV7-9 to TRBJ1-1; the D is unclear. This CDR3 is 15 amino acids long. Germline-derived CDR1 and CDR2 are SEHNR and FQNEAQ (reference sequence). The ends were cut back, 5 bases at V and 1 base at J, with 14 bases in the middle. The CDR3 spells CASSPPLDANTEAFF. Here the CDR3 DNA reads TGTGCCAGCAGCCCCCCACTAGATGCGAACACTGAAGCTTTCTTT.

This clonotype was seen at least ten times. This sequence joins TRBV7-9 and TRBJ1-1, with TRBD1 as a possible D gene (5 bases). The length of the CDR3 is 13 residues. Trimming took 5 bases from V and 1 from J, leaving 8 bases between them. Germline lookup yields CDR1 SEHNR and CDR2 FQNEAQ (reference sequence). The CDR3 region has the DNA TGTGCCAGCAGCACCGGACAGAACACTGAAGCTTTCTTT. This encodes CASSTGQNTEAFF.

This clonotype came up many times. The chain combines TRBV4-1 with TRBJ1-5; D is unclear. The V gene's germline CDR1 is MGHRA and CDR2 YSYEKL. V was pared by 1 base and J by 4 bases, with 8 bases between. This CDR3 is built from 14 residues. In nucleotides, the CDR3 is TGCGCCAGCAGCCAAGTCCAGGCGAATCAGCCCCAGCATTTT. As protein: CASSQVQANQPQHF.

V is TRBV2 and J is TRBJ1-1, with D perhaps matching TRBD1 (6 bases). Trimming removed 10 bases at V and 0 bases at J, with 12 bases between. Germline loops: CDR1 SNHLY, CDR2 FYNNEI. This CDR3 spans 13 amino acids. The CDR3 region is CAKQGQLNTEAFF. CDR3 nucleotide sequence: TGTGCCAAACAGGGACAACTGAACACTGAAGCTTTCTTT.

This rearrangement joins TRBV10-3 to TRBJ2-3, with 9 bases matching TRBD2. V gave up 8 bases and J gave up 4 bases; unmatched junction bases: 25. Germline V lookup: CDR1 ENHRY, CDR2 SYGVKD. This CDR3 is 20 amino acids long. As DNA, the CDR3 is TGTGCCATCTACGCCGGGCGGGCAGGGATAGCGGGAGCCGGCGCAGATACGCAGTATTTT. Amino acids: CAIYAGRAGIAGAGADTQYF.

This clonotype occurred a few times. The chain carries TRBV7-9 and TRBJ2-7, with TRBD2 identical over 7 bases. V trimming: 4 bases; J trimming: 0 bases; junction bases outside the gene matches: 12. Germline lookup yields CDR1 SEHNR and CDR2 FQNEAQ (reference sequence). The CDR3 is 17 residues long. The CDR3 reads CASSSPVRGEISYEQYF. For the CDR3, the DNA is TGTGCCAGCAGCTCCCCAGTACGGGGGGAAATCTCCTACGAGCAGTACTTC. The full variable domain, completed using reference TRBV7-9 and TRBJ2-7, is DTGVSQNPRHKITKRGQNVTFRCDPISEHNRLYWYRQTLGQGPEFLTYFQNEAQLEKSRLLSDRFSAERPKGSFSTLEIQRTEQGDSAMYLCASSSPVRGEISYEQYFGPGTRLTVT.

Points on this clonotype: A read error may be the cause here, since a much bigger clone is one base away. The CDR3 spells CSATPRDNEQFF. CDR3 in DNA: TGCAGTGCCACCCCAAGAGACAATGAGCAGTTCTTC. This sequence joins TRBV20-1 and TRBJ2-1, with D unresolved. Looked up from germline, CDR1 is DFQATT and CDR2 is SNEGSKA (reference sequence). CDR3 length: 12 amino acids. Trimming took off 6 bases at V and 5 bases at J, with 11 bases between the two ends.

The V gene is TRBV6-5, the J gene TRBJ2-5, with TRBD1 matching over 8 bases. In germline, CDR1 is MNHEY, CDR2 SVGAGI. This CDR3 has 16 amino acids. Trimming cost V 0 bases and J 1 base; bases outside gene matches: 4. DNA of the CDR3: TGTGCCAGCAGTTACTCAGCAGGGACAGGCCAAGAGACCCAGTACTTC. Translation: CASSYSAGTGQETQYF.

The rearrangement uses TRBV30 and TRBJ1-3; D gene unclear. V was trimmed by 4 bases and J by 1 base, leaving 5 bases between them. This CDR3 has 12 residues. Germline assignment: CDR1 GTSNPN and CDR2 SVGIG (reference sequence). CDR3 sequence: CAWKRSGNTIYF. The DNA for the CDR3 is TGTGCCTGGAAGAGGTCTGGAAACACCATATATTTT.

The CDR3 region has the DNA TGTGCCAGCAGCATTGGCGACTCTAACACAGATACGCAGTATTTT. It encodes CASSIGDSNTDTQYF. V and J are TRBV5-5 and TRBJ2-3; no firm D call. CDR1 is SGHKS and CDR2 is YYEKEE in the germline V gene (reference sequence). V lost 4 bases, J lost 2 bases, and 14 bases lay in between. The length of the CDR3 is 15 residues.

The rearrangement joins TRBV27 to TRBJ1-1; possible D gene TRBD1, 6 bases. This CDR3 spans 16 amino acids. Germline V gives CDR1 MNHEY, CDR2 SMNVEV (reference sequence). V shed 2 bases and J shed 2 bases, with 15 bases lying between them. CDR3 in amino acids: CASSLRRDNLNTEAFF. The CDR3 DNA is TGTGCCAGCAGTTTAAGACGGGACAATCTAAACACTGAAGCTTTCTTT.

This clonotype was observed a few times. CDR3 loop: CATSRDSTYYEQYF. The CDR3 DNA is TGCGCCACCTCCCGGGACTCGACGTACTACGAGCAGTACTTC. The V call is TRBV10-2, the J call TRBJ2-7; a weak D match, TRBD2 (6 bases). The germline V and J ends were trimmed by 10 bases and 3 bases, with 19 bases remaining between them. CDR3 size: 14 residues. Germline V gene sequence: CDR1 WSHSY, CDR2 SAAADI.

This clonotype was counted a few times. The V call is TRBV27, the J call TRBJ2-1, with D maybe TRBD1 (5 bases). Trimming left V 3 bases short and J 7 bases short, with 13 bases between. Germline V CDR1 and CDR2: MNHEY, SMNVEV (reference sequence). The CDR3 contains 14 residues. CDR3 sequence: CASSLWQGSNEQFF. Here the CDR3 DNA reads TGTGCCAGCAGTTTGTGGCAGGGAAGTAATGAGCAGTTCTTC.

The chain couples TRBV11-2 to TRBJ1-3; the D gene is possibly TRBD1 (5 bases). CDR1 and CDR2 (germline): SGHAT, FQNNGV. The V end was cut by 4 bases, the J end by 0 bases, with 10 bases between. The CDR3 covers 15 residues. The CDR3 protein is CASSSGTVSGNTIYF. For the CDR3, the DNA is TGTGCCAGCAGCTCCGGGACGGTCTCTGGAAACACCATATATTTT.